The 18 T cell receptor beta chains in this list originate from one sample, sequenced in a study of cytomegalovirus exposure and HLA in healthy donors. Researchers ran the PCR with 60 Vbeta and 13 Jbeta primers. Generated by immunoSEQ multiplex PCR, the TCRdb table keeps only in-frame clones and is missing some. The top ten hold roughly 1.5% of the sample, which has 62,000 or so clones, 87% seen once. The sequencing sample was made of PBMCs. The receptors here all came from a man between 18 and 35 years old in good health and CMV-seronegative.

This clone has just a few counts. The CDR3, as DNA: TGTGCCAGCAGCTTTCCGACAGGGTCCGATTCACCCCTCCACTTT. Translation: CASSFPTGSDSPLHF. This chain links TRBV11-2 with TRBJ1-6; 7 bases agree with TRBD1. From germline, CDR1 is SGHAT and CDR2 FQNNGV. The CDR3 is 15 amino acids. The ends lost 3 bases at V and 8 bases at J; junction bases unmatched: 7.

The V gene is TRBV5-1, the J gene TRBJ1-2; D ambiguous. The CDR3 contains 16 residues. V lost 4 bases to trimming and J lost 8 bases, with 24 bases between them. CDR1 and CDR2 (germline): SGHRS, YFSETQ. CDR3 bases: TGCGCCAGCAGCCCGGGAGGCAGGAACTTAGCTCAGGGCTACACCTTC. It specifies CASSPGGRNLAQGYTF.

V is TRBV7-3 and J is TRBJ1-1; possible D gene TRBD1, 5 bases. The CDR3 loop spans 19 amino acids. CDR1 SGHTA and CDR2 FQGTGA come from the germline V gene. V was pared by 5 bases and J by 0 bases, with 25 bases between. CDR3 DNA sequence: TGTGCCAGCAGCCGTCCCGACGGGGGTTTGATGAGGGTGAACACTGAAGCTTTCTTT. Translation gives CASSRPDGGLMRVNTEAFF.

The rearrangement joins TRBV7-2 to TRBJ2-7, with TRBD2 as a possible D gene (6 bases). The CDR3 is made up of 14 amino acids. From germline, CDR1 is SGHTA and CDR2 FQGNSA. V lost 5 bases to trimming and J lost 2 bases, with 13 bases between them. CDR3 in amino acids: CASSPGSGAYEQYF. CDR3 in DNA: TGTGCCAGCAGCCCCGGTAGCGGCGCCTACGAGCAGTACTTC. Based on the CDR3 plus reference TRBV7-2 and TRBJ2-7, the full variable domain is GAGVSQSPSNKVTEKGKDVELRCDPISGHTALYWYRQSLGQGLEFLIYFQGNSAPDKSGLPSDRFSAERTGGSVSTLTIQRTQQEDSAVYLCASSPGSGAYEQYFGPGTRLTVT.

CDR3 sequence (DNA): TGTGCCACCAGCAGAGTGGGGGGCTCTGGAAACACCATATATTTT. This gives the protein CATSRVGGSGNTIYF. The chain has TRBV15 and TRBJ1-3; D might be TRBD1 (5 bases). The CDR3 has 15 residues. Germline loops: CDR1 LNHNV, CDR2 YYDKDF (reference sequence). Trimming left V 1 base short and J 0 bases short, with 7 bases between.

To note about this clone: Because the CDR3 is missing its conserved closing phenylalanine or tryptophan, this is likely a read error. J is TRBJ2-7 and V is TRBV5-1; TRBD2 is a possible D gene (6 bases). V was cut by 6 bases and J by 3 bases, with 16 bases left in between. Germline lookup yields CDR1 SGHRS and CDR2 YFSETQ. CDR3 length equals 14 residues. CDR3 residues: CASNPGTGDYEQYL. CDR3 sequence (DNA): TGCGCCAGCAACCCCGGGACGGGAGACTACGAGCAGTACCTC.

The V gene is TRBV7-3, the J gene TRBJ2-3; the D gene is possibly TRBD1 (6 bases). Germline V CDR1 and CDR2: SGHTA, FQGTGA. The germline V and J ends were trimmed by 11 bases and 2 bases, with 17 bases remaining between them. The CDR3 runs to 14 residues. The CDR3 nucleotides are TGTGCCGGACCAGGGGTTGGGGTCACAGATACGCAGTATTTT. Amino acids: CAGPGVGVTDTQYF.

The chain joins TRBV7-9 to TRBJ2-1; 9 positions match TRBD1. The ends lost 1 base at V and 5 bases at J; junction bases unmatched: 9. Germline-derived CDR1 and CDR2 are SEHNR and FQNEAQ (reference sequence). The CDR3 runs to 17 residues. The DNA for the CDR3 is TGTGCCAGCAGCTTAGATCTTAGGACAGGGGTACACAATGAGCAGTTCTTC. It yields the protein CASSLDLRTGVHNEQFF.

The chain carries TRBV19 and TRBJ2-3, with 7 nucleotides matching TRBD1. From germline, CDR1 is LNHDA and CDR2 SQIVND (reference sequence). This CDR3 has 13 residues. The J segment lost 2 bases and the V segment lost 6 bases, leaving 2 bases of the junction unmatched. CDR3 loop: CASRTGATDTQYF. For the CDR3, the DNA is TGTGCCAGTAGAACAGGGGCCACAGATACGCAGTATTTT.

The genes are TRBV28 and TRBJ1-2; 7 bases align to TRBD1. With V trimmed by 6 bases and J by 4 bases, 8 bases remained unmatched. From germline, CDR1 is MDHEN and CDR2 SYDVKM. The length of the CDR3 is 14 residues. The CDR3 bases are TGTGCCAGCAGCCTCAGGGGGTTGAGCTATGGCTACACCTTC. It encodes CASSLRGLSYGYTF.

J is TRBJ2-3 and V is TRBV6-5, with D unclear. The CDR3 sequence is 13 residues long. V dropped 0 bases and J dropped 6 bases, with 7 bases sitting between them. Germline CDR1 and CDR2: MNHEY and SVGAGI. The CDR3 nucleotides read TGTGCCAGCAGTTACTCGTCGAGGGATACGCAGTATTTT. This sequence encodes CASSYSSRDTQYF.

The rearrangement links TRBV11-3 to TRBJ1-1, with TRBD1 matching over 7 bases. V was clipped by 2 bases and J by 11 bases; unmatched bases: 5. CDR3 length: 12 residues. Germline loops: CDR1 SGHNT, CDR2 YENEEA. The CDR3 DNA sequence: TGTGCCAGCAGCTTAACAGGGGTCGACGCTTTCTTT. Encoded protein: CASSLTGVDAFF.

The CDR3 reads CASSYTPGQGYEQYF. CDR3 DNA sequence: TGTGCCAGCAGCTACACGCCGGGACAGGGCTACGAGCAGTACTTC. V and J are TRBV7-6 and TRBJ2-7; 9 bases are shared with TRBD1. CDR1 and CDR2 (germline): SGHVS, FNYEAQ. The CDR3 loop spans 15 amino acids. V dropped 4 bases and J dropped 3; count of bases not matched to a gene: 7.

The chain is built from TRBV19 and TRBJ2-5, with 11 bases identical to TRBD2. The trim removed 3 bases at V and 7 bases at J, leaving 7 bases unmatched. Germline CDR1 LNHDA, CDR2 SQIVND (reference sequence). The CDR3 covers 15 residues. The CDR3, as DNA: TGTGCCAGTAGTATCACTAGCGGGGGTTCCGGGACCCAGTACTTC. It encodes CASSITSGGSGTQYF.

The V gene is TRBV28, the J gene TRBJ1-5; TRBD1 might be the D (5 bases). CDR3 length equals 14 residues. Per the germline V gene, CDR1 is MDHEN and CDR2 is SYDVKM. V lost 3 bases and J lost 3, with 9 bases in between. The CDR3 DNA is TGTGCCAGCAGTTTGATACAGGTCAATCAGCCCCAGCATTTT. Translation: CASSLIQVNQPQHF.

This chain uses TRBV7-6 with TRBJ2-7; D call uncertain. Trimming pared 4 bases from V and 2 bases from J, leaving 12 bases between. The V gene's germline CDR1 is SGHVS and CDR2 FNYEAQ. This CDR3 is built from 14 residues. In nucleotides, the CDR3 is TGTGCCAGCAGCTCCTTTGGGCCAGCCTACGAGCAGTACTTC. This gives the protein CASSSFGPAYEQYF.

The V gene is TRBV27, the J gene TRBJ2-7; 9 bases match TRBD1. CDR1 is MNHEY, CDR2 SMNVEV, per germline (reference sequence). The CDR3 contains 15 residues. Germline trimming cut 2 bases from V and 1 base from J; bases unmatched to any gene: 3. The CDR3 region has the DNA TGTGCCAGCAGTTTACAAGGGACAGGGTCCTACGAGCAGTACTTC. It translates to CASSLQGTGSYEQYF.

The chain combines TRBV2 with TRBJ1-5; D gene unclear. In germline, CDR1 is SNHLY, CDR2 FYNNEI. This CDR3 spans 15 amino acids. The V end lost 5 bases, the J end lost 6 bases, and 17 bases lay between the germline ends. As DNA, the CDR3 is TGTGCCAGCAGTTTAAACTTACCCTCGGGTCAGCCCCAGCATTTT. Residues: CASSLNLPSGQPQHF.